The subject of this entry is one TCR beta chain. The antigen is unknown. PCR involved 60 Vbeta and 13 Jbeta primers. Using immunoSEQ multiplex PCR, the repertoire was profiled, and TCRdb retains in-frame clones only, with some absent. The sample shows about 120,000 clones, 72% of them seen only once. These data are taken from a study of cytomegalovirus exposure and HLA in healthy donors. Study-wide points: Exclusion as indistinguishable affected some V segments, including TRBV6-2 and TRBV6-3. About 87% or about 30% of the time was how often most TCR beta V segments were productive, according to an earlier analysis.

The V and J ends lost 6 bases and 2 bases respectively, with 13 bases between them. The CDR3 covers 14 residues. The germline CDR1 and CDR2 sequences are LNHDA and SQIVND (reference sequence). The J gene is TRBJ2-5, the V gene TRBV19, with a tentative D call TRBD2 (6 bases). This TCR derives from a man aged 25-45 years in good health and CMV-seronegative. Sequencing was carried out using PBMCs. This chain's CDR3 is CASSIVGGQETQYF. The CDR3, as DNA: TGTGCCAGTAGCATCGTCGGGGGTCAAGAGACCCAGTACTTC.